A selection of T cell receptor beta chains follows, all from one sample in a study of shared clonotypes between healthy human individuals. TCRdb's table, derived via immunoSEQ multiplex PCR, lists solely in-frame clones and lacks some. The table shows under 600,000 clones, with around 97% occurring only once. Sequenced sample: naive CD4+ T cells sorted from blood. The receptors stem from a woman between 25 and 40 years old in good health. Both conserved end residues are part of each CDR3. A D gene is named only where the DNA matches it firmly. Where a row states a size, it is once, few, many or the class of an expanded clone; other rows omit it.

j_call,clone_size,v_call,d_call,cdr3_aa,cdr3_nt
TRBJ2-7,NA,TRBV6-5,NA,CASSSSWQGSSYEQYF,TGTGCCAGCAGTTCGTCGTGGCAGGGGAGTTCCTACGAGCAGTACTTC
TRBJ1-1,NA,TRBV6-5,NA,CASSYSGGRAEAFF,TGTGCCAGCAGTTACTCAGGGGGGCGGGCTGAAGCTTTCTTT
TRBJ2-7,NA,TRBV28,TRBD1,CASSGTGRRKYEQYF,TGTGCCAGCAGTGGGACAGGGAGACGGAAATACGAGCAGTACTTC
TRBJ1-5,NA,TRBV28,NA,CASSLGQSNQPQHF,TGTGCCAGCAGTTTAGGGCAGAGCAATCAGCCCCAGCATTTT
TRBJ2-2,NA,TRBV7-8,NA,CASSFLTGELFF,TGTGCCAGCAGCTTCCTCACCGGGGAGCTGTTTTTT
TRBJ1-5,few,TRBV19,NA,CASRGVPNQPQHF,TGTGCCAGTAGAGGGGTCCCCAATCAGCCCCAGCATTTT
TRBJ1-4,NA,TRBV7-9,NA,CASSLARRTDEKLFF,TGTGCCAGCAGCTTAGCGCGAAGGACGGATGAAAAACTGTTTTTT
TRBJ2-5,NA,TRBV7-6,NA,CASSLGPQETQYF,TGTGCCAGCAGCTTAGGCCCCCAAGAGACCCAGTACTTC
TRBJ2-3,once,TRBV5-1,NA,CASNGRGGTDTQYF,TGCGCCAGCAACGGCAGGGGTGGAACAGATACGCAGTATTTT
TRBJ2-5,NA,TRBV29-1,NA,CSVAVSGVETQYF,TGCAGCGTTGCGGTATCGGGAGTGGAGACCCAGTACTTC
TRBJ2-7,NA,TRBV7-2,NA,CASSFAGGAFSSYEQYF,TGTGCCAGCAGCTTTGCTGGGGGGGCTTTTAGCTCCTACGAGCAGTACTTC
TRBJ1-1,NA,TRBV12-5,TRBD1,CASGAGQGNTEAFF,TGTGCTAGTGGAGCGGGACAGGGGAACACTGAAGCTTTCTTT
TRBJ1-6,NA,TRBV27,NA,CASSLTGRVSPLHF,TGTGCCAGCAGTTTGACCGGGCGGGTTTCACCCCTCCACTTT
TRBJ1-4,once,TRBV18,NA,CASSPGSGESEKLFF,TGTGCCAGCTCACCTGGGTCCGGGGAGAGCGAAAAACTGTTTTTT
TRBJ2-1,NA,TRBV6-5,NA,CASSYRRGGYNEQFF,TGTGCCAGCAGTTATCGGAGGGGTGGGTACAATGAGCAGTTCTTC